These 31 T cell receptor beta chains came from one sample sequenced in a study of blood T cell repertoires in COVID-19. The assay was immunoSEQ multiplex PCR, and TCRdb's table has in-frame clones only and misses some. Of around 170,000 clones listed, about 80% were seen once; the top ten hold 1.5%. Input material: peripheral blood. These receptors all come from a human donor in a cohort sampled during active COVID-19.

The chain joins TRBV7-2 to TRBJ2-3, with TRBD1 matching over 7 bases. This CDR3 has 15 amino acids. Germline V lookup: CDR1 SGHTA, CDR2 FQGNSA. Trimming cost V 5 bases and J 1 base; bases outside gene matches: 6. Here the CDR3 reads CASSPTGSRTDTQYF. CDR3 coding DNA: TGTGCCAGCAGCCCGACAGGGTCCCGCACAGATACGCAGTATTTT.

The chain carries TRBV5-4 and TRBJ1-2, with TRBD1 matching over 11 bases. The CDR3 length is 16 residues. The germline gives CDR1 SGHNT, CDR2 YYREEE (reference sequence). V lost 4 bases and J lost 3; bases outside the gene matches: 8. The CDR3 region is CASSPDRGRGDYGYTF. CDR3 nucleotides: TGTGCCAGCAGCCCGGACAGGGGGCGGGGGGACTATGGCTACACCTTC.

The V call is TRBV14, the J call TRBJ1-2; D unresolved. CDR1 and CDR2 (germline): SGHDN, FVKESK. The germline V and J ends were trimmed by 4 bases and 4 bases, with 13 bases remaining between them. The CDR3 consists of 14 residues. CDR3 DNA sequence: TGTGCCAGCAGCCCCCTAGCTGGCGGCTATGGCTACACCTTC. Translated: CASSPLAGGYGYTF.

This clone was recorded only once. V and J are TRBV7-2 and TRBJ2-7; the match to TRBD2 covers 11 bases. CDR1 and CDR2 (germline): SGHTA, FQGNSA. V lost 5 bases, J lost 2 bases, and 5 bases stayed unmatched. This CDR3 spans 15 amino acids. The DNA of the CDR3 is TGTGCCAGCAGCAATAGCGGGGGGGACGCCTACGAGCAGTACTTC. Translated: CASSNSGGDAYEQYF. The complete variable domain, with remaining parts taken from reference TRBV7-2 and TRBJ2-7, reads GAGVSQSPSNKVTEKGKDVELRCDPISGHTALYWYRQSLGQGLEFLIYFQGNSAPDKSGLPSDRFSAERTGGSVSTLTIQRTQQEDSAVYLCASSNSGGDAYEQYFGPGTRLTVT.

V usage is TRBV28 and J usage is TRBJ2-7, with D perhaps TRBD2 (6 bases). Per germline, CDR1 MDHEN and CDR2 SYDVKM. The V end was cut by 7 bases, the J end by 5 bases, with 21 bases between. This CDR3 comprises 15 residues. The CDR3 DNA follows: TGTGCCAGCACCCACACGGGGCGGGATGAAGACGAGCAGTACTTC. Its protein product is CASTHTGRDEDEQYF.

The CDR3 region has the DNA TGCGCCAGCAGCCAGGGCCAGGGCCCCACCGGGGAGCTGTTTTTT. Protein: CASSQGQGPTGELFF. The V gene is TRBV4-1, the J gene TRBJ2-2; TRBD1 might be the D (5 bases). The CDR3 runs to 15 residues. Trimming stripped 3 bases from V and 4 bases from J, with 12 bases between. Germline CDR1 and CDR2: MGHRA and YSYEKL.

The chain is built from TRBV7-9 and TRBJ1-2, with D maybe TRBD1 (5 bases). Per the germline V gene, CDR1 is SEHNR and CDR2 is FQNEAQ (reference sequence). The CDR3 consists of 12 residues. V lost 6 bases, J lost 4 bases, and 9 bases lay in between. CDR3 coding DNA: TGTGCCAGCAGGGGGGGAGGCTATGGCTACACCTTC. It translates to CASRGGGYGYTF.

The chain uses TRBV7-9 and TRBJ2-3; tentative D call: TRBD2 (5 bases). CDR3 size: 15 residues. Trimming took 5 bases from V and 5 from J, leaving 17 bases between them. Germline CDR1 and CDR2: SEHNR and FQNEAQ (reference sequence). CDR3 coding DNA: TGTGCCAGCAGCCCTCGGGCGGCGGCGGGAGATACGCAGTATTTT. This gives the protein CASSPRAAAGDTQYF.

This clone has just one count. The CDR3 nucleotides read TGTGCCAGCAGATATAGCGGGGGGGCCAATGAGCAGTTCTTC. Amino acids: CASRYSGGANEQFF. The chain links TRBV6-5 to TRBJ2-1, with 11 nucleotides matching TRBD2. V was pared by 6 bases and J by 6 bases, with 4 bases of the junction left unmatched. CDR1 is MNHEY, CDR2 SVGAGI, per germline. The CDR3 length is 14 residues.

V and J are TRBV4-2 and TRBJ2-1, with D uncertain. Trimming removed 0 bases at V and 7 bases at J, with 16 bases between. The CDR3 consists of 16 residues. The germline CDR1 and CDR2 sequences are LGHNA and YNFKEQ. CDR3 coding DNA: TGTGCCAGCAGCCAAGATAGGAGTCCGGCGGTGAATGAGCAGTTCTTC. Its translation: CASSQDRSPAVNEQFF.

V and J are TRBV24-1 and TRBJ2-1, with D unresolved. Trimming stripped 4 bases from V and 3 bases from J, with 9 bases between. The CDR3 totals 14 residues. Germline lookup yields CDR1 KGHDR and CDR2 SFDVKD. The CDR3 DNA reads TGTGCCACCAGTGAAAGAGATTACTACAATGAGCAGTTCTTC. Translation: CATSERDYYNEQFF.

V is TRBV6-2 or TRBV6-3 and J is TRBJ2-7; 9 nucleotides match TRBD2. V lost 6 bases to trimming and J lost 1 base; unmatched junction nucleotides: 10. The CDR3 runs 16 residues. Germline CDR1 reads MNHEY; CDR2 reads SVGEGT. The CDR3 region is CASSPPGTSSSYEQYF. The DNA for the CDR3 is TGTGCCAGCAGCCCTCCAGGGACTAGCAGTTCCTACGAGCAGTACTTC.

The rearrangement links TRBV7-9 to TRBJ2-7, with D tentatively TRBD2 (7 bases). CDR1 and CDR2 from the germline V gene are SEHNR and FQNEAQ (reference sequence). Trimming took 5 bases from V and 2 from J, leaving 16 bases between them. The CDR3 is made up of 15 amino acids. The CDR3 DNA is TGTGCCAGCAGCAAGTCTGGGGAGGGGGCCTACGAGCAGTACTTC. Its translation is CASSKSGEGAYEQYF.

The chain joins TRBV6-2 or TRBV6-3 to TRBJ1-1; tentatively, D is TRBD1 (5 bases). V was shortened by 6 bases and J by 1 base, with 15 bases between the two germline ends. There are 15 residues in the CDR3. Germline CDR1 MNHEY, CDR2 SVGEGT. The CDR3 region has the DNA TGTGCCAGCAGCCGGGACTCCCAAGGGAACACTGAAGCTTTCTTT. Its translation is CASSRDSQGNTEAFF.

This clone came up a few times. This chain links TRBV10-3 with TRBJ2-7; D might be TRBD2 (6 bases). The CDR3 contains 15 residues. Trimming shortened V by 5 bases and J by 3 bases, and 17 bases separated the two germline ends. CDR1 is ENHRY, CDR2 SYGVKD, per germline. The CDR3 region is CAISPPGEQSYEQYF. The CDR3 DNA reads as TGTGCCATCAGTCCACCGGGGGAACAGAGCTACGAGCAGTACTTC.

The chain carries TRBV9 and TRBJ2-3; possibly TRBD1 for D (6 bases). The CDR3 runs to 14 residues. V lost 4 bases to trimming and J lost 0 bases, with 9 bases between them. CDR1 SGDLS and CDR2 YYNGEE come from the germline V gene. Here the CDR3 DNA reads TGTGCCAGCAGCTATGACAGGAGCACAGATACGCAGTATTTT. Protein: CASSYDRSTDTQYF. The full variable domain, its missing parts supplied by reference TRBV9 and TRBJ2-3, is DSGVTQTPKHLITATGQRVTLRCSPRSGDLSVYWYQQSLDQGLQFLIQYYNGEERAKGNILERFSAQQFPDLHSELNLSSLELGDSALYFCASSYDRSTDTQYFGPGTRLTVL.

This chain joins TRBV7-2 and TRBJ1-5, with D tentatively TRBD1 (6 bases). This CDR3 comprises 16 residues. Trimming shortened V by 6 bases and J by 3 bases, and 18 bases separated the two germline ends. The V gene's germline CDR1 is SGHTA and CDR2 FQGNSA. This CDR3 is CASSETGTSPNQPQHF. CDR3 in DNA: TGTGCCAGCAGTGAAACAGGGACGTCCCCCAATCAGCCCCAGCATTTT.

The chain employs TRBV6-4 and TRBJ2-1; D is perhaps TRBD2 (6 bases). Trimming pared 5 bases from V and 8 bases from J, leaving 28 bases between. CDR1 is MRHNA, CDR2 SNTAGT, per germline. The CDR3 is 18 residues long. The CDR3 loop is CASSSTPLLAGFNHEQFF. The DNA for the CDR3 is TGTGCCAGCAGTTCTACCCCACTACTAGCAGGGTTCAACCATGAGCAGTTCTTC.

This sequence joins TRBV28 and TRBJ1-2; a weak D match, TRBD1 (6 bases). V was cut by 7 bases and J by 8 bases, with 17 bases left in between. The CDR3 length is 13 residues. Germline CDR1 and CDR2: MDHEN and SYDVKM. CDR3 in DNA: TGTGCCAGCACCCAAGGGGGGGCTCGCGGCTACACCTTC. Amino acids: CASTQGGARGYTF.

This chain joins TRBV24-1 and TRBJ2-2, with D possibly TRBD1 on 5 matching bases. Per germline, CDR1 KGHDR and CDR2 SFDVKD. This CDR3 comprises 14 residues. With 3 bases removed from V and 5 bases from J, the gap between germline ends came to 9 bases. The chain's CDR3 is CATSDPGRTGELFF. Written as DNA, the CDR3 is TGTGCCACCAGTGATCCAGGGCGGACCGGGGAGCTGTTTTTT.

This chain's CDR3 is CASSLATGTVNTGELFF. The CDR3 DNA reads as TGTGCCAGCAGCTTGGCGACAGGGACAGTGAACACCGGGGAGCTGTTTTTT. This chain uses TRBV7-3 with TRBJ2-2; 7 nucleotides line up with TRBD1. The CDR3 runs 17 residues. With 3 bases clipped from V and 1 base from J, the junction kept 8 bases outside the gene matches. CDR1 and CDR2 from the germline V gene are SGHTA and FQGTGA.

CDR3 protein: CASGSRSQGTWEQYF. In DNA, the CDR3 is TGTGCTAGTGGCTCCCGGTCTCAGGGGACGTGGGAGCAGTACTTC. This rearrangement joins TRBV12-5 to TRBJ2-7; possibly TRBD1 for D (6 bases). The CDR3 consists of 15 residues. Trimming left V 6 bases short and J 7 bases short, with 22 bases between. From germline, CDR1 is LGHNT and CDR2 FRNRAP. Supplemented by reference TRBV12-5 and TRBJ2-7, the full variable domain reads DARVTQTPRHKVTEMGQEVTMRCQPILGHNTVFWYRQTMMQGLELLAYFRNRAPLDDSGMPKDRFSAEMPDATLATLKIQPSEPRDSAVYFCASGSRSQGTWEQYFGPGTRLTVT.

This chain joins TRBV3-1 (or the pseudogene TRBV3-2) and TRBJ1-1; tentative D call: TRBD1 (5 bases). The CDR3 has 16 residues. Between the trimmed V and J ends, which lost 6 bases and 4 bases, there was a span of 21 bases. Looked up from germline, CDR1 is LGHDT and CDR2 is YNNKEL (reference sequence). The DNA for the CDR3 is TGTGCCAGCAGGGACGGGGGAGGAGCCGGCTTCACTGAAGCTTTCTTT. This encodes CASRDGGGAGFTEAFF.

V is TRBV6-2 or TRBV6-3 and J is TRBJ1-6; tentative D call: TRBD1 (5 bases). Trimming stripped 2 bases from V and 6 bases from J, with 11 bases between. CDR1 MNHEY and CDR2 SVGEGT come from the germline V gene. The CDR3 contains 15 residues. CDR3 region: CASSYVSGRNSPLHF. CDR3 coding DNA: TGTGCCAGCAGTTACGTTTCAGGGCGTAATTCACCCCTCCACTTT.

CDR3 DNA sequence: TGTGCCAGCAGCCCAGGGGTAGAAGGGGCCAACGTCCTGACTTTC. Translated, it gives CASSPGVEGANVLTF. The chain joins TRBV9 to TRBJ2-6; perhaps TRBD1 as D (6 bases). The CDR3 spans 15 residues. The germline V gene encodes CDR1 SGDLS and CDR2 YYNGEE. Trimming left V 4 bases short and J 4 bases short, with 12 bases between.

The rearrangement joins TRBV28 to TRBJ1-3, with 7 bases identical to TRBD1. The germline CDR1 and CDR2 sequences are MDHEN and SYDVKM. CDR3 length: 14 residues. V shed 4 bases, J shed 6 bases, and the junction held 6 bases outside the gene matches. The CDR3 here is CASSWPGTENTIYF. DNA of the CDR3: TGTGCCAGCAGTTGGCCCGGGACAGAAAACACCATATATTTT.

The rearrangement joins TRBV4-1 to TRBJ2-7; a weak D match, TRBD1 (5 bases). Trimming cost V 3 bases and J 3 bases, with 12 bases left between them. The CDR3 has 14 residues. Germline V CDR1 and CDR2: MGHRA, YSYEKL. The CDR3 bases are TGCGCCAGCAGCCAGGGAACAGGTCGCTACGAGCAGTACTTC. Amino acids: CASSQGTGRYEQYF.

The V gene is TRBV11-2, the J gene TRBJ2-1; tentative D call: TRBD1 (5 bases). CDR1 and CDR2 (germline): SGHAT, FQNNGV. CDR3 length: 14 amino acids. V lost 9 bases and J lost 1, with 13 bases in between. For the CDR3, the DNA is TGTGCCAGTCGCACGAGACAGTCCTACAATGAGCAGTTCTTC. This encodes CASRTRQSYNEQFF.

In this sample, this clone turned up a few times. The chain recombines TRBV3-1 (or the pseudogene TRBV3-2) with TRBJ1-2; 8 bases are a match to TRBD1. CDR1 and CDR2 from the germline V gene are LGHDT and YNNKEL (reference sequence). Trimming cost V 2 bases and J 7 bases; bases outside gene matches: 6. This CDR3 has 14 amino acids. CDR3 sequence reads: CASSQSQGATGYTF. CDR3 in DNA: TGTGCCAGCAGCCAAAGCCAGGGGGCGACTGGCTACACCTTC.

V is TRBV3-1 (or the pseudogene TRBV3-2) and J is TRBJ2-7; 7 nucleotides line up with TRBD1. This CDR3 is 13 amino acids long. The germline CDR1 and CDR2 sequences are LGHDT and YNNKEL (reference sequence). Trimming removed 5 bases from V and 8 bases from J; junction bases left unmatched: 9. The CDR3 DNA follows: TGTGCCAGCAGCTATTGGCGAGGGGGCAAGCAGTACTTC. Protein: CASSYWRGGKQYF.

The CDR3 spells CASSLGGQGVDTEAFF. The CDR3 DNA reads as TGTGCCAGCAGCTTAGGGGGACAGGGTGTTGACACTGAAGCTTTCTTT. The V and J genes are TRBV11-2 and TRBJ1-1, with 9 bases aligning to TRBD1. Germline V gives CDR1 SGHAT, CDR2 FQNNGV. Trimming at V came to 1 base and at J to 3 bases, leaving 6 bases not matched to a gene. The CDR3 sequence is 16 residues long. Full variable domain (missing parts from reference TRBV11-2 and TRBJ1-1): EAGVAQSPRYKIIEKRQSVAFWCNPISGHATLYWYQQILGQGPKLLIQFQNNGVVDDSQLPKDRFSAERLKGVDSTLKIQPAKLEDSAVYLCASSLGGQGVDTEAFFGQGTRLTVV.